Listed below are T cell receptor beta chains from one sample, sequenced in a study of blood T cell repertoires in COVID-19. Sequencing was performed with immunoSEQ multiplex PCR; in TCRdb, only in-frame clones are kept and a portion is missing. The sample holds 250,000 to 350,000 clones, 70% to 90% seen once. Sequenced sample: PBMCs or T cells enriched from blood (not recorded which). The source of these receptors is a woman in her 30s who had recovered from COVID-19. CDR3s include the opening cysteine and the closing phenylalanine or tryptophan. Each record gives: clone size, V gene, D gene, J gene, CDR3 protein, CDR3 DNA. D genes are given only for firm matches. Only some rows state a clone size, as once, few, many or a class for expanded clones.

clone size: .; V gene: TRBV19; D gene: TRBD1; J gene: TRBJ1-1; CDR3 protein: CASSKSGRQGVSEAFF; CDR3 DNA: TGTGCCAGTAGTAAGTCCGGTCGGCAGGGGGTTAGTGAAGCTTTCTTT
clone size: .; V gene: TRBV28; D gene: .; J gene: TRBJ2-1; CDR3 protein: CASSPLTGLSYNEQFF; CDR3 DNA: TGTGCCAGCAGCCCGTTAACAGGGCTTTCCTACAATGAGCAGTTCTTC
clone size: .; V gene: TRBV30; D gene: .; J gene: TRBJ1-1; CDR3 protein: CAWSSGNTEAFF; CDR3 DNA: TGTGCCTGGAGTTCGGGGAACACTGAAGCTTTCTTT
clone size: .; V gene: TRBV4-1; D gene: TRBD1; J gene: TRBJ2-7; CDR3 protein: CASSQGGQGRAYEQYF; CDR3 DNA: TGCGCCAGCAGCCAAGGTGGACAGGGTAGGGCCTACGAGCAGTACTTC
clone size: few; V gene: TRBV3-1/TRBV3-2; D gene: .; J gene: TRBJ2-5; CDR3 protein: CASSPPRRLGTETQYF; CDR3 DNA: TGTGCCAGCAGCCCACCCCGGCGGCTAGGAACAGAGACCCAGTACTTC
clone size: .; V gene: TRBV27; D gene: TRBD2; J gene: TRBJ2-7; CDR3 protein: CATWGLAGGNSYEQYF; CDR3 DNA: TGTGCCACCTGGGGACTAGCGGGAGGTAACTCCTACGAGCAGTACTTC
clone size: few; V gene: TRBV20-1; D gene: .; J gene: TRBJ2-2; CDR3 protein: CSASVRTNTGELFF; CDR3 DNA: TGCAGTGCTAGTGTCAGGACGAACACCGGGGAGCTGTTTTTT
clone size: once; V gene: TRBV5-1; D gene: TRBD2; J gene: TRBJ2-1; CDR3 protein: CASSFTSGGLYNEQFF; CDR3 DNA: TGCGCCAGCAGCTTCACTAGCGGGGGCCTGTACAATGAGCAGTTCTTC
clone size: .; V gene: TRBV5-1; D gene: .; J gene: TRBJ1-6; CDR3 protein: CASSSGLMSSYNSPLHF; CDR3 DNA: TGCGCCAGCAGCTCGGGACTCATGAGCTCCTATAATTCACCCCTCCACTTT
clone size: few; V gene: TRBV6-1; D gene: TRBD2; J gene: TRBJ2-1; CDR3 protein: CASSEASGGYNEQFF; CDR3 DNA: TGTGCCAGCAGTGAAGCTAGCGGGGGGTACAATGAGCAGTTCTTC
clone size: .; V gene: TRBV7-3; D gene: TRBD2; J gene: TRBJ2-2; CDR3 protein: CASSQASGSTGELFF; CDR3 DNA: TGTGCCAGCAGCCAGGCGAGCGGGAGCACCGGGGAGCTGTTTTTT
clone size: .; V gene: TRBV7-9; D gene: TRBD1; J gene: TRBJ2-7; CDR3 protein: CASSSRYDRVDLYEQYF; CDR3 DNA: TGTGCCAGCAGCTCCCGGTACGACAGGGTAGATCTCTACGAGCAGTACTTC
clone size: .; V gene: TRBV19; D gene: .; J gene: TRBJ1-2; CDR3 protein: CASSIRGLEGYTF; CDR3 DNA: TGTGCCAGTAGTATCCGGGGACTTGAGGGCTACACCTTC
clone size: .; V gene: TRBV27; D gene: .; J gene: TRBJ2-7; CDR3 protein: CASSGPQGIAYEQYF; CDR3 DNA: TGTGCCAGCAGTGGACCCCAGGGAATCGCCTACGAGCAGTACTTC
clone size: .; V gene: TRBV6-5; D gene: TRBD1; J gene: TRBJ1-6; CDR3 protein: CASSHRGRDSPLHF; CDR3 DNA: TGTGCCAGTTCCCACAGGGGGCGGGATTCACCCCTCCACTTT
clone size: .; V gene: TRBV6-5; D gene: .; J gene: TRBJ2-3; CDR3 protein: CASRRQHTDTQYF; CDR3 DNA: TGTGCCAGCAGAAGACAGCACACAGATACGCAGTATTTT
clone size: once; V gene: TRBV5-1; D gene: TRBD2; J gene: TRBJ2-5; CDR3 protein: CASSQGLAGGPGQETQYF; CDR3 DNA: TGCGCCAGCAGCCAGGGACTAGCGGGAGGGCCAGGTCAAGAGACCCAGTACTTC
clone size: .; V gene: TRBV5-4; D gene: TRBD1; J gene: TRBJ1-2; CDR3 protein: CASSLEGAQGYTF; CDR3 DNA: TGTGCCAGCAGCTTGGAGGGGGCGCAAGGCTACACCTTC
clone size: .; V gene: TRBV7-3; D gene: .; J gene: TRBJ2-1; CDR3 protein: CASSLVQNNEQFF; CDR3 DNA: TGTGCCAGCAGCCTAGTGCAAAACAATGAGCAGTTCTTC
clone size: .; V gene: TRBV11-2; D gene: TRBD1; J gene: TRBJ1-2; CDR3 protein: CASSSIQGASNGYTF; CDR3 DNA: TGTGCCAGCAGCTCAATACAGGGGGCATCTAATGGCTACACCTTC
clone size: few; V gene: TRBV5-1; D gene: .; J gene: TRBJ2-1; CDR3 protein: CASSLDGSNEQFF; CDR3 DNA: TGCGCCAGCAGCTTGGACGGGAGCAATGAGCAGTTCTTC
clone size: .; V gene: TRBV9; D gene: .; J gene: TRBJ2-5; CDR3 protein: CASSVAGSPQETQYF; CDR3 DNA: TGTGCCAGCAGCGTAGCTGGCAGTCCTCAAGAGACCCAGTACTTC
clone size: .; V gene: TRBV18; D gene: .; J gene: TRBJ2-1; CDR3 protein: CASSPSTVSSAYNEQFF; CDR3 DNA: TGTGCCAGCTCACCAAGCACAGTTTCCTCAGCCTACAATGAGCAGTTCTTC
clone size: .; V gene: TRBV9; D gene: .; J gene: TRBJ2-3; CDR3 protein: CASSVFPTDTQYF; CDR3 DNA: TGTGCCAGCAGCGTCTTTCCCACAGATACGCAGTATTTT